These T cell receptor beta chains were read from a single sample in a study of cytomegalovirus exposure and HLA in healthy donors. Generated by immunoSEQ multiplex PCR, the TCRdb table keeps only in-frame clones and is missing some. Here the sample spans roughly 150,000 clones, just under 85% being singletons. Sequenced sample: PBMCs. Receptors originate from a man aged 25-45 years in good health and CMV-seropositive. Both conserved end residues are part of each CDR3. Fields, in order: D gene, J gene, clone size, V gene, CDR3 DNA, CDR3 protein. The D gene is left open where the match is weak. The size entry is marked missing in some rows and otherwise reads once, few, many or a size class.

>-|TRBJ1-6|-|TRBV7-6
TGTGCCAGCAGCTTAGTTGGGCAGGGAGGCAGTTCACCCCTCCACTTT
CASSLVGQGGSSPLHF
>-|TRBJ2-7|-|TRBV5-8
TGTGCCAGCAGCTTGGCGCCAGGGGTCTACGAGCAGTACTTC
CASSLAPGVYEQYF
>TRBD2|TRBJ2-1|-|TRBV18
TGTGCCAGCTCACCAGACCTGGGGGGGAAGGATGAGCAGTTCTTC
CASSPDLGGKDEQFF
>TRBD1|TRBJ2-7|-|TRBV18
TGTGCCAGCTCCGACACCGGGACAGGGAGCTACGAGCAGTACTTC
CASSDTGTGSYEQYF
>-|TRBJ1-1|-|TRBV7-9
TGTGCCAGCAGCTTTGGAAGCGATGAAGCTTTCTTT
CASSFGSDEAFF
>TRBD1|TRBJ1-2|-|TRBV5-1
TGCGCCAGCAGCTTAAACCGAGGGACAGCCTATGGCTACACCTTC
CASSLNRGTAYGYTF
>TRBD1|TRBJ1-2|few|TRBV10-3
TGTGCCATCAGCGAACAGGGGCCTGCTAACTATGGCTACACCTTC
CAISEQGPANYGYTF
>-|TRBJ2-1|once|TRBV7-3
TGTGCCAGCAGCTCAGTGGTCGGGGGGCTTCTTCGCAATGAGCAGTTCTTC
CASSSVVGGLLRNEQFF
>TRBD1|TRBJ2-3|-|TRBV29-1
TGCAGCGTACGACAGGGGGCGCCTACAGATACGCAGTATTTT
CSVRQGAPTDTQYF
>-|TRBJ1-6|-|TRBV5-1
TGCGCCAGCAGCCCCTTCGGAGCAGGGGCGTTTAATTCACCCCTCCACTTT
CASSPFGAGAFNSPLHF
>-|TRBJ1-2|-|TRBV27
TGTGCCAGCAGTTCCCAGAATAACTATGGCTACACCTTC
CASSSQNNYGYTF
>TRBD1|TRBJ1-1|-|TRBV6-5
TGTGCCAGCAGTTACCCCGGGACAGGAACTGAAGCTTTCTTT
CASSYPGTGTEAFF
>-|TRBJ1-5|many|TRBV11-3
TGTGCCAGCAGCTTAGGCCCCCCGACAGGTAGCAATCAGCCCCAGCATTTT
CASSLGPPTGSNQPQHF
>-|TRBJ1-1|-|TRBV18
TGTGCCAGCTCACCGGCGGGGAGGGACACTGAAGCTTTCTTT
CASSPAGRDTEAFF
>TRBD1|TRBJ1-1|-|TRBV10-3
TGTGCCATCAGTGAAGGGGGCCGTTGGGGTACGGCTTTCTTT
CAISEGGRWGTAFF
>-|TRBJ2-1|-|TRBV27
TGTGCCAGCGGTAGACAGAACAATGAGCAGTTCTTC
CASGRQNNEQFF
>TRBD2|TRBJ2-5|once|TRBV9
TGTGCCAGCAGCGTAGCATCGGAGCGGGGGGGTGGGGAGACCCAGTACTTC
CASSVASERGGGETQYF
>-|TRBJ2-2|-|TRBV7-2
TGTGCCAGCAGCTTCCGGGGGGCCTCTTACACCGGGGAGCTGTTTTTT
CASSFRGASYTGELFF
>TRBD2|TRBJ2-1|-|TRBV5-1
TGCGCCAGCAGCTTGGTAGGAATCAATAGCGGGGGAAACAATGAGCAGTTCTTC
CASSLVGINSGGNNEQFF
>TRBD1|TRBJ1-1|-|TRBV10-3
TGTGCCATCAGCCCGGGACAGGGCCCGGGAGGGGCTTTCTTT
CAISPGQGPGGAFF
>TRBD2|TRBJ2-5|-|TRBV9
TGTGCCAGCAGCGTAGGTGCAGCGGGGGGCTTGGGAGAGACCCAGTACTTC
CASSVGAAGGLGETQYF
>TRBD1|TRBJ2-7|-|TRBV19
TGTGCCAGTAGTTTTAATCAGGGGGCTAGCGAGCAGTACTTC
CASSFNQGASEQYF
>TRBD2|TRBJ2-5|-|TRBV7-2
TGTGCCAGCAGCATGACTAGCGGGGAACCTGGAGAGACCCAGTACTTC
CASSMTSGEPGETQYF
>-|TRBJ1-1|-|TRBV14
TGTGCCAGCAGCCAAGACCTGGCCACTGAAGCTTTCTTT
CASSQDLATEAFF
>TRBD2|TRBJ2-4|-|TRBV11-1
TGTGCCAGCAGCCCCCTGGGGGGGACTATCCTAGCCAAAAACATTCAGTACTTC
CASSPLGGTILAKNIQYF
>-|TRBJ2-5|-|TRBV7-2
TGTGCCAGCAGCTTAGGGGGAGCCGCTCAAGAGACCCAGTACTTC
CASSLGGAAQETQYF
>TRBD1|TRBJ2-3|-|TRBV4-2
TGTGCCAGCAGCCAAGGGAGGACAGGGGCCCTCACAGATACGCAGTATTTT
CASSQGRTGALTDTQYF
>-|TRBJ1-1|-|TRBV6-6
TGTGCCAGCAGTTACCCCCCGGGCACTGAAGCTTTCTTT
CASSYPPGTEAFF
>-|TRBJ2-3|-|TRBV13
TGTGCCAGCAGCTACGGGACTCTAAACACAGATACGCAGTATTTT
CASSYGTLNTDTQYF
>-|TRBJ2-1|-|TRBV7-3
TGTGCCAGCAGCTTTGGGCGGGGGCCCTACAATGAGCAGTTCTTC
CASSFGRGPYNEQFF
>TRBD1|TRBJ2-7|-|TRBV27
TGTGCCAGCAGTTTATCGCGACAGGGAAACGAGCAGTACTTC
CASSLSRQGNEQYF
>-|TRBJ1-2|once|TRBV7-2
TGTGCCAGCAGCTTAGTAGGAGGGCCTTCTAACTATGGCTACACCTTC
CASSLVGGPSNYGYTF
>-|TRBJ2-6|-|TRBV19
TGTGCCAGTCTCCCGGCGGGACAGATATTTGATGGGGCCAACGTCCTGACTTTC
CASLPAGQIFDGANVLTF
>TRBD1|TRBJ2-3|-|TRBV19
TGTGCCAGTACCCAGGGGGGACAGGGAGCAGATACGCAGTATTTT
CASTQGGQGADTQYF
>-|TRBJ2-2|few|TRBV25-1
TGTGCCAGCAGTGAATACAGGGACACCGGGGAGCTGTTTTTT
CASSEYRDTGELFF
>TRBD2|TRBJ2-1|-|TRBV2
TGTGCCAGCAGTGGACTAGCGGGGAATGAGCAGTTCTTC
CASSGLAGNEQFF
>TRBD2|TRBJ2-5|-|TRBV6-1
TGTGCCAGCAGTGTACTAGCGGGGGGGCCCCAAGAGACCCAGTACTTC
CASSVLAGGPQETQYF
>TRBD1|TRBJ1-5|-|TRBV18
TGTGCCAGCTCACCGGGACAGGGGGAACAGCCCCAGCATTTT
CASSPGQGEQPQHF
>TRBD1|TRBJ2-5|-|TRBV9
TGTGCCAGCAGCGTAGAGGGGGCCCGGGATGAGACCCAGTACTTC
CASSVEGARDETQYF
>TRBD1|TRBJ1-5|few|TRBV7-9
TGTGCCAGCAGCTCGGACAGGGGATACAATCAGCCCCAGCATTTT
CASSSDRGYNQPQHF
>-|TRBJ2-7|-|TRBV18
TGTGCCAGCTCACCACCGAGCAGGTTGGGTCTCGAGCAGTACTTC
CASSPPSRLGLEQYF
>TRBD2|TRBJ2-3|once|TRBV5-6
TGTGCCAGCAGCTTGGCGGGGGGGCATTGGGATACGCAGTATTTT
CASSLAGGHWDTQYF
>TRBD1|TRBJ1-5|-|TRBV9
TGTGCCAGCAGCGGGACAGGAGATAGCAATCAGCCCCAGCATTTT
CASSGTGDSNQPQHF
>TRBD1|TRBJ2-2|-|TRBV5-4
TGTGCCAGCAGCTTCCGTTCAGACCGGACAGGGAACACCGGGGAGCTGTTTTTT
CASSFRSDRTGNTGELFF
>-|TRBJ1-4|-|TRBV30
TGTGCCTGGAGCGACAGAACTAATGAAAAACTGTTTTTT
CAWSDRTNEKLFF
>-|TRBJ2-7|few|TRBV2
TGTGCCAGCAGTGAAAGGGGTCCCTACGAGCAGTACTTC
CASSERGPYEQYF
>TRBD1|TRBJ2-1|-|TRBV7-9
TGTGCCAGCAGCGACCGGGACAGGGGAAGCTATGAGCAGTTCTTC
CASSDRDRGSYEQFF
>-|TRBJ2-5|-|TRBV7-2
TGTGCCAGCAGCCCGTACCAAGAGACCCAGTACTTC
CASSPYQETQYF
>TRBD2|TRBJ2-7|-|TRBV4-1
TGCGCCAGCAGCCAAGAACGGACGGGGGGCTCCTACGAGCAGTACTTC
CASSQERTGGSYEQYF
>-|TRBJ1-1|-|TRBV6-5
TGTGCCAGCAGTTACTTTGACAAGAACACTGAAGCTTTCTTT
CASSYFDKNTEAFF
>TRBD2|TRBJ2-5|-|TRBV4-3
TGCGCCAGCAGCCAAGAGGTAGCGGGGGTGCAAGAGACCCAGTACTTC
CASSQEVAGVQETQYF
>TRBD2|TRBJ2-3|-|TRBV30
TGTGCCTGGATTGCCCGGGGGGGTACAGATACGCAGTATTTT
CAWIARGGTDTQYF
>TRBD1|TRBJ2-1|-|TRBV2
TGTGCCAGCAGCGCGACAGGGTCCTACAATGAGCAGTTCTTC
CASSATGSYNEQFF
>TRBD1|TRBJ2-1|-|TRBV6-5
TGTGCCAGCAGTCCCGGGACAGGCTACAATGAGCAGTTCTTC
CASSPGTGYNEQFF
>-|TRBJ2-3|-|TRBV6-5
TGTGCCAGCAGTGCTACAGGGCTGTTGGATACGCAGTATTTT
CASSATGLLDTQYF